The 25 T cell receptor beta chains below come from one sample, sequenced in a study of T cell changes during pregnancy in multiple sclerosis (dated by TCRdb to the late 2010s). The library relied on the immunoSEQ multiplex PCR assay. The table was pulled from immuneACCESS by TCRdb, which kept in-frame rearrangements only. Such tables lose some clones; where checked, under half of the loss comes from unresolved V genes, and the rest has no known cause. Present in this sample are about 79,000 clones, around 93% of which were seen just once. Approximately 0.7% of the sample comes from the top ten. The material was peripheral blood, obtained in the second trimester of pregnancy. The receptors were sampled from a female donor in good health, enrolled as a control in a pregnancy study.

The rearrangement joins TRBV6-5 to TRBJ1-2; 7 bases align to TRBD1. Losses at the gene ends were 6 bases for V and 4 bases for J; bases not matched to a gene: 5. Germline lookup yields CDR1 MNHEY and CDR2 SVGAGI. The CDR3 runs 13 residues. CDR3 region: CASSTGQLYGYTF. The CDR3 nucleotides are TGTGCCAGCAGCACGGGACAGCTCTATGGCTACACCTTC.

This clone is a singleton in its sample. J is TRBJ1-5 and V is TRBV19, with 7 bases lining up with TRBD1. CDR1 and CDR2 (germline): LNHDA, SQIVND (reference sequence). V was clipped by 4 bases and J by 6 bases; unmatched bases: 6. This CDR3 spans 14 amino acids. In nucleotides, the CDR3 is TGTGCCAGTAGTACACAGGGGTCGGGTCAGCCCCAGCATTTT. It codes for CASSTQGSGQPQHF.

The chain recombines TRBV6-4 with TRBJ2-3; possible D gene TRBD2, 5 bases. Germline assignment: CDR1 MRHNA and CDR2 SNTAGT. CDR3 length: 13 amino acids. V was clipped by 4 bases and J by 2 bases, with 7 bases between them. CDR3 coding DNA: TGTGCCAGCAGTGTGCGGGTCACAGATACGCAGTATTTT. This gives the protein CASSVRVTDTQYF.

The chain links TRBV19 to TRBJ2-7; 10 bases align to TRBD2. The CDR3 is made up of 16 amino acids. Trimming removed 3 bases from V and 2 bases from J; junction bases left unmatched: 7. Germline loops: CDR1 LNHDA, CDR2 SQIVND (reference sequence). In DNA, the CDR3 is TGTGCCAGTAGTATCTATGGACTAGCGGATACCTACGAGCAGTACTTC. Its translation is CASSIYGLADTYEQYF.

The rearrangement joins TRBV30 to TRBJ2-7, with TRBD2 identical over 9 bases. Per germline, CDR1 GTSNPN and CDR2 SVGIG (reference sequence). This CDR3 has 13 amino acids. Germline trimming cut 1 base from V and 3 bases from J; bases unmatched to any gene: 1. CDR3 amino acids: CAWSGRGGYEQYF. DNA for the CDR3: TGTGCCTGGAGTGGGCGGGGGGGCTACGAGCAGTACTTC.

This CDR3 is CASSHHRQTDYEQYF. The CDR3 DNA sequence: TGTGCCAGCAGCCATCACAGACAGACTGACTACGAGCAGTACTTC. The J gene is TRBJ2-7, the V gene TRBV5-5; D possibly corresponds to TRBD1 (5 bases). The ends were cut back, 4 bases at V and 3 bases at J, with 17 bases in the middle. CDR1 is SGHKS, CDR2 YYEKEE, per germline (reference sequence). This CDR3 has 15 amino acids.

V and J are TRBV15 and TRBJ1-3; no clear D gene. V dropped 0 bases and J dropped 0 bases, with 9 bases sitting between them. The CDR3 totals 16 residues. CDR1 is LNHNV, CDR2 YYDKDF, per germline (reference sequence). CDR3 amino acids: CATSRDYASSGNTIYF. In nucleotides, the CDR3 is TGTGCCACCAGCAGAGACTACGCGAGCTCTGGAAACACCATATATTTT.

The J gene is TRBJ1-6, the V gene TRBV6-5; 7 positions agree with TRBD1. V shed 2 bases, J shed 7 bases, and the junction held 2 bases outside the gene matches. This CDR3 is 14 amino acids long. Germline lookup yields CDR1 MNHEY and CDR2 SVGAGI. CDR3 DNA: TGTGCCAGCAGTTACGACAGGGAGAATTCACCCCTCCACTTT. It is translated as CASSYDRENSPLHF.

This chain joins TRBV4-3 and TRBJ2-3, with 8 bases fitting TRBD2. V dropped 5 bases and J dropped 6; count of bases not matched to a gene: 4. CDR3 size: 13 residues. Germline assignment: CDR1 LGHNA and CDR2 YSLEER. CDR3 coding DNA: TGCGCCAGCAGCGTACGGGGGGGCGATACGCAGTATTTT. This encodes CASSVRGGDTQYF.

The rearrangement joins TRBV30 to TRBJ1-5; TRBD1 might be the D (5 bases). V lost 4 bases and J 1 base, leaving 11 bases between the germline ends. CDR3 size: 14 residues. Germline V gives CDR1 GTSNPN, CDR2 SVGIG (reference sequence). The CDR3 DNA reads TGTGCCTGGAATGGGGCATCGAGCAATCAGCCCCAGCATTTT. It is translated as CAWNGASSNQPQHF.

V is TRBV7-8 and J is TRBJ1-1, with TRBD1 as a possible D gene (6 bases). CDR3 length equals 15 residues. With 3 bases removed from V and 2 bases from J, the gap between germline ends came to 13 bases. CDR1 is SGHVS and CDR2 is FQNEAQ in the germline V gene. Here the CDR3 DNA reads TGTGCCAGCAGCTTGGGGGACAACTCAAACACTGAAGCTTTCTTT. The encoded protein is CASSLGDNSNTEAFF.

This clone appeared a single time. The rearrangement joins TRBV29-1 to TRBJ1-2, with no clear D. V was shortened by 4 bases and J by 0 bases, with 12 bases between the two germline ends. Looked up from germline, CDR1 is SQVTM and CDR2 is ANQGSEA. This CDR3 spans 14 amino acids. The CDR3, as DNA: TGCAGCGTTGGTGGAGCAGAAGCTAACTATGGCTACACCTTC. This encodes CSVGGAEANYGYTF.

The chain combines TRBV5-1 with TRBJ2-7; D might be TRBD1 (6 bases). Germline loops: CDR1 SGHRS, CDR2 YFSETQ. The V gene lost 6 bases and the J gene lost 6 bases, with 10 bases spanning the gap. This CDR3 is 11 amino acids long. The CDR3: CASTSGVEQYF. The CDR3 DNA follows: TGCGCCAGCACCTCAGGGGTCGAGCAGTACTTC.

The CDR3 DNA reads as TGTGCCTGGAGTACCGGGACCTACGAGCAGTACTTC. This translates into CAWSTGTYEQYF. The genes are TRBV30 and TRBJ2-7, with D perhaps TRBD2 (5 bases). There are 12 residues in the CDR3. Germline V gene lookup returns CDR1 GTSNPN and CDR2 SVGIG (reference sequence). With 2 bases removed from V and 2 bases from J, the gap between germline ends came to 7 bases.

The genes are TRBV7-9 and TRBJ1-1, with 10 bases aligning to TRBD1. The CDR3 covers 14 residues. CDR1 is SEHNR, CDR2 FQNEAQ, per germline (reference sequence). Trimming at V came to 3 bases and at J to 6 bases, leaving 4 bases not matched to a gene. CDR3 sequence: CASSFGTGDAEAFF. In nucleotides, the CDR3 is TGTGCCAGCAGCTTCGGGACAGGGGACGCTGAAGCTTTCTTT.

CDR3: CASIRVPGQGASDTQYF. CDR3 DNA: TGTGCCAGCATAAGAGTCCCGGGACAGGGGGCGTCTGATACGCAGTATTTT. V gene TRBV7-9 combines with J gene TRBJ2-3; the match to TRBD1 covers 12 bases. The CDR3 length is 17 residues. J lost 6 bases, V lost 7 bases, and 14 bases had no gene match. Germline lookup yields CDR1 SEHNR and CDR2 FQNEAQ (reference sequence).

This clone appeared once. V is TRBV4-1 and J is TRBJ2-1; 13 nucleotides agree with TRBD2. Trimming removed 4 bases from V and 4 bases from J; junction bases left unmatched: 7. The CDR3 length is 17 residues. From germline, CDR1 is MGHRA and CDR2 YSYEKL. CDR3 region: CASSLATSGGPYNEQFF. CDR3 in DNA: TGCGCCAGCAGCCTGGCGACTAGCGGGGGGCCTTACAATGAGCAGTTCTTC.

This clone was seen just once. The chain employs TRBV5-4 and TRBJ2-2; 8 bases match TRBD1. The ends lost 4 bases at V and 4 bases at J; junction bases unmatched: 9. The germline CDR1 and CDR2 sequences are SGHNT and YYREEE (reference sequence). This CDR3 spans 16 amino acids. CDR3 DNA sequence: TGTGCCAGCAGCCGGATGGACCAGGGGGCCACCGGGGAGCTGTTTTTT. Translating it yields CASSRMDQGATGELFF.

The V and J genes are TRBV7-3 and TRBJ1-1; a weak D match, TRBD1 (5 bases). V dropped 3 bases and J dropped 1 base, with 15 bases sitting between them. This CDR3 comprises 16 residues. Germline V gene lookup returns CDR1 SGHTA and CDR2 FQGTGA. CDR3 DNA: TGTGCCAGCAGCTTCGGCGGGGCGAGGGGGAACACTGAAGCTTTCTTT. Residues: CASSFGGARGNTEAFF.

The rearrangement links TRBV4-3 to TRBJ1-5; 9 bases agree with TRBD1. V trimming: 2 bases; J trimming: 4 bases; junction bases outside the gene matches: 3. Germline V gives CDR1 LGHNA, CDR2 YSLEER. The CDR3 totals 15 residues. CDR3 sequence reads: CASSQTTGGNQPQHF. In nucleotides, the CDR3 is TGCGCCAGCAGCCAAACGACAGGGGGGAATCAGCCCCAGCATTTT.

The chain carries TRBV7-2 and TRBJ2-7; possibly TRBD1 for D (6 bases). V dropped 5 bases and J dropped 0 bases, with 14 bases sitting between them. CDR1 is SGHTA, CDR2 FQGNSA, per germline. This CDR3 region has 15 residues. This chain's CDR3 is CASSDPGQSSYEQYF. In DNA, the CDR3 is TGTGCCAGCAGCGATCCGGGACAAAGCTCCTACGAGCAGTACTTC.

The chain employs TRBV7-6 and TRBJ1-2; TRBD1 agrees at 7 bases. CDR1 SGHVS and CDR2 FNYEAQ come from the germline V gene. V shed 3 bases, J shed 3 bases, and the junction held 1 base outside the gene matches. The CDR3 is 13 residues long. DNA of the CDR3: TGTGCCAGCAGCTTCGGGACAGACTATGGCTACACCTTC. It is translated as CASSFGTDYGYTF.

CDR3 protein: CASSGGEGYEQYF. The DNA for the CDR3 is TGTGCCAGCAGCGGGGGTGAGGGCTACGAGCAGTACTTC. This chain uses TRBV9 with TRBJ2-7; the D gene is possibly TRBD2 (5 bases). The CDR3 contains 13 residues. V was shortened by 3 bases and J by 3 bases, with 10 bases between the two germline ends. CDR1 is SGDLS, CDR2 YYNGEE, per germline. The full variable domain, its missing parts supplied by reference TRBV9 and TRBJ2-7, is DSGVTQTPKHLITATGQRVTLRCSPRSGDLSVYWYQQSLDQGLQFLIQYYNGEERAKGNILERFSAQQFPDLHSELNLSSLELGDSALYFCASSGGEGYEQYFGPGTRLTVT.

The V gene is TRBV9, the J gene TRBJ1-6; a possible D gene is TRBD1 (5 bases). CDR1 is SGDLS and CDR2 is YYNGEE in the germline V gene. Trimming pared 0 bases from V and 6 bases from J, leaving 10 bases between. This CDR3 spans 15 amino acids. The CDR3 spells CASSVAAGINSPLHF. The CDR3 DNA follows: TGTGCCAGCAGCGTAGCAGCAGGGATTAATTCACCCCTCCACTTT.

The V and J genes are TRBV5-6 and TRBJ1-2; TRBD1 agrees at 10 bases. This CDR3 has 14 residues. Unmatched junction bases numbered 3, after V lost 0 bases and J lost 7 bases. The germline CDR1 and CDR2 sequences are SGHDT and YYEEEE. CDR3 DNA sequence: TGTGCCAGCAGCTTGGGACAGGGGGCAGCTGGCTACACCTTC. This codes for CASSLGQGAAGYTF.